Listed here are 16 T cell receptor beta chains from one sample, sequenced in a study of neurological immune-mediated disorders. TCRdb recomputed calls from the 5' RACE reads with MiXCR, one row per CDR3 protein. The repertoire has 55,000 to 65,000 distinct CDR3 sequences, over 9.5% of them found once; the top ten carry around a tenth. Sequenced input: PBMCs. These receptors were taken from a woman aged 55-69 years with HTLV-1-associated myelopathy (HAM/TSP).

Ten or more counts support this clonotype. The chain couples TRBV4-1 to TRBJ1-2, with 9 bases identical to TRBD1. CDR1 and CDR2 from the germline V gene are MGHRA and YSYEKL. This CDR3 contains 13 residues. The V gene end was trimmed by 3 bases and the J gene end by 5 bases; junction bases not matched to a gene: 1. In DNA form, the CDR3 reads TGCGCCAGCAGCCACGGACAGGGGTATGGCTACACCTTC. Amino acids: CASSHGQGYGYTF.

The J gene is TRBJ2-1, the V gene TRBV18, with 8 bases aligning to TRBD2. The CDR3 is 14 residues long. The trim removed 3 bases at V and 5 bases at J, leaving 3 bases unmatched. Germline-derived CDR1 and CDR2 are KGHSH and LQKENI. CDR3 residues: CASSPGLDHNEQFF. CDR3 in DNA: TGTGCCAGCTCACCGGGACTAGACCACAATGAGCAGTTCTTC. Full variable domain (missing parts from reference TRBV18 and TRBJ2-1): NAGVMQNPRHLVRRRGQEARLRCSPMKGHSHVYWYRQLPEEGLKFMVYLQKENIIDESGMPKERFSAEFPKEGPSILRIQQVVRGDSAAYFCASSPGLDHNEQFFGPGTRLTVL.

Remarks on this clonotype: One base away lies a much larger clone, so this may be a sequencing read error. The chain is built from TRBV7-8 and TRBJ2-3; the match to TRBD1 covers 8 bases. The CDR3 sequence is 16 residues long. Losses at the gene ends were 5 bases for V and 2 bases for J; bases not matched to a gene: 9. CDR1 and CDR2 (germline): SGHVS, FQNEAQ. CDR3 region: CASSLGTGSITDTQYF. CDR3 DNA: TGTGCCAGCAGCCTGGGGACAGGCTCTATCACAGATACGCAGTATTTT.

In its sample, this clonotype was seen many times. The V gene is TRBV5-1, the J gene TRBJ2-5; D possibly corresponds to TRBD2 (6 bases). This CDR3 region has 15 residues. V lost 0 bases, J lost 4 bases, and 13 bases lay in between. The germline V gene has CDR1 SGHRS and CDR2 YFSETQ. CDR3: CASSLVAGLGETQYF. DNA for the CDR3: TGCGCCAGCAGCTTGGTTGCGGGATTAGGAGAGACCCAGTACTTC.

This clonotype was observed many times. The chain joins TRBV9 to TRBJ2-1, with D maybe TRBD2 (6 bases). CDR1 and CDR2 (germline): SGDLS, YYNGEE. V was shortened by 4 bases and J by 7 bases, with 15 bases between the two germline ends. The length of the CDR3 is 14 residues. CDR3 loop: CASSPRLGGNEQFF. CDR3 DNA sequence: TGTGCCAGCAGCCCGCGACTCGGGGGAAATGAGCAGTTCTTC.

This clonotype occurred many times. The rearrangement uses TRBV7-3 and TRBJ1-6; TRBD1 might be the D (5 bases). In germline, CDR1 is SGHTA, CDR2 FQGTGA. V shed 1 base and J shed 4 bases, with 11 bases lying between them. The CDR3 consists of 16 residues. This CDR3 reads CASSLNGALYNSPLHF. CDR3 DNA sequence: TGTGCCAGCAGCTTAAACGGGGCCTTATATAATTCACCCCTCCACTTT.

This clonotype was detected a few times. The chain employs TRBV6-1 and TRBJ2-7; no clear D gene. The germline CDR1 and CDR2 sequences are MNHNS and SASEGT. V was cut by 2 bases and J by 3 bases, with 8 bases left in between. There are 13 residues in the CDR3. The CDR3 protein is CASSESSSYEQYF. In DNA, the CDR3 is TGTGCCAGCAGTGAATCAAGTAGCTACGAGCAGTACTTC.

This chain connects TRBV29-1 to TRBJ2-3; 11 bases align to TRBD2. Germline assignment: CDR1 SQVTM and CDR2 ANQGSEA. The CDR3 has 15 amino acids. V was clipped by 5 bases and J by 1 base; unmatched bases: 5. For the CDR3, the DNA is TGCAGCGTTCTTAGACTAGCGGGACGCACAGATACGCAGTATTTT. Protein product: CSVLRLAGRTDTQYF.

V is TRBV3-1 and J is TRBJ1-2; possibly TRBD1 for D (6 bases). This CDR3 spans 14 amino acids. Germline lookup yields CDR1 LGHDT and CDR2 YNNKEL (reference sequence). The V end was cut by 1 base, the J end by 7 bases, with 13 bases between. The CDR3 nucleotides are TGTGCCAGCAGCCAAGGGCAGGGGTTTGGTGGCTACACCTTC. Translating it yields CASSQGQGFGGYTF.

This clonotype was picked up many times. The chain carries TRBV5-5 and TRBJ2-7, with D perhaps TRBD2 (5 bases). This CDR3 has 15 residues. The germline V gene has CDR1 SGHKS and CDR2 YYEKEE (reference sequence). V gave up 4 bases and J gave up 3 bases, with 17 bases separating them. The CDR3 loop is CASSLSADGNYEQYF. CDR3 nucleotide sequence: TGTGCCAGCAGCCTCTCGGCGGACGGGAACTACGAGCAGTACTTC.

The sample holds a few counts of this clonotype. The gene calls are TRBV10-3 and TRBJ2-5; 7 bases fit TRBD1. Germline lookup yields CDR1 ENHRY and CDR2 SYGVKD. V trimming: 0 bases; J trimming: 1 base; junction bases outside the gene matches: 2. The CDR3 is made up of 15 amino acids. The CDR3 spells CAISESRDSQETQYF. CDR3 nucleotides: TGTGCCATCAGTGAGTCACGGGACAGCCAAGAGACCCAGTACTTC.

This clonotype was seen at least ten times. V gene TRBV20-1 combines with J gene TRBJ2-7; 10 bases are a match to TRBD2. After removal of 0 bases from V and 3 bases from J, the junction contained 5 bases not matched to a gene. The CDR3 covers 15 residues. The V gene's germline CDR1 is DFQATT and CDR2 SNEGSKA (reference sequence). The CDR3 DNA follows: TGCAGTGCTAGAGATCTACTAGCGGGAAGCTACGAGCAGTACTTC. This sequence encodes CSARDLLAGSYEQYF.

This clonotype was detected ten times or more. This chain connects TRBV5-1 to TRBJ2-1; the match to TRBD2 covers 9 bases. Trimming cost V 2 bases and J 9 bases; bases outside gene matches: 6. Germline loops: CDR1 SGHRS, CDR2 YFSETQ. The CDR3 consists of 14 residues. The CDR3 coding sequence is TGCGCCAGCAGCTTTAGACTAGCGGTTAGTGAGCAGTTCTTC. Translating gives CASSFRLAVSEQFF.

This clonotype was counted ten times or more. V and J are TRBV24-1 and TRBJ2-1; D might be TRBD1 (6 bases). This CDR3 is built from 14 residues. CDR1 and CDR2 (germline): KGHDR, SFDVKD. Trimming took off 3 bases at V and 6 bases at J, with 11 bases between the two ends. The CDR3 protein is CATSDRGHSNEQFF. CDR3 sequence (DNA): TGTGCCACCAGTGATAGGGGACATTCCAATGAGCAGTTCTTC.

This clonotype was detected ten times or more. This chain links TRBV2 with TRBJ1-3; unclear D gene. This CDR3 spans 14 amino acids. CDR1 is SNHLY, CDR2 FYNNEI, per germline. The ends were cut back, 2 bases at V and 0 bases at J, with 5 bases in the middle. CDR3 region: CASSERGSGNTIYF. The CDR3 region has the DNA TGTGCCAGCAGTGAACGGGGCTCTGGAAACACCATATATTTT.

The table lists this clonotype with many counts. The chain uses TRBV5-4 and TRBJ2-1, with TRBD2 identical over 10 bases. Germline trimming cut 0 bases from V and 5 bases from J; bases unmatched to any gene: 2. Germline V gene sequence: CDR1 SGHNT, CDR2 YYREEE (reference sequence). The length of the CDR3 is 15 residues. The CDR3 region has the DNA TGTGCCAGCAGCTTGGGGACTAGCGGTCACAATGAGCAGTTCTTC. It is translated as CASSLGTSGHNEQFF.